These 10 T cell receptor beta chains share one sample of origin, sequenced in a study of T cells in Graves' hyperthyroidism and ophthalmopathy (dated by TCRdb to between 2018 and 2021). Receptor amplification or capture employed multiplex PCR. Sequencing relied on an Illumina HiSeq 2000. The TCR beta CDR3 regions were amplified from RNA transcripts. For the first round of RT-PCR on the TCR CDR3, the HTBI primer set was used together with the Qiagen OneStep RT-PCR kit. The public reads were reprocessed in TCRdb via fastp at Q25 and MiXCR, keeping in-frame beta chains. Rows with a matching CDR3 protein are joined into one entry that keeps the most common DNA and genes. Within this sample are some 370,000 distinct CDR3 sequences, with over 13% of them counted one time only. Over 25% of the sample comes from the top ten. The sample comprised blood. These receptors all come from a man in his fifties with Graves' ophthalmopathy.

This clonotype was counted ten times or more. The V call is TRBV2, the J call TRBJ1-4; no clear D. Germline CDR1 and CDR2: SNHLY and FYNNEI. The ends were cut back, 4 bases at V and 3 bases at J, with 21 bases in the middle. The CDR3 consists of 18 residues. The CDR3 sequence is CASSVFSSAAFANEKLFF. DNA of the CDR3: TGTGCCAGCAGTGTATTCAGTTCAGCCGCATTTGCTAATGAAAAACTGTTTTTT.

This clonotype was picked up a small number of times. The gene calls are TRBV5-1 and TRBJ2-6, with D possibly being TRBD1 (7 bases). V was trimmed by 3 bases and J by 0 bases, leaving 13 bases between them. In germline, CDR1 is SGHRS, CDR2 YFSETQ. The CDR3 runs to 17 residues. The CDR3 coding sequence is TGCGCCAGCAGCTCGGCAGGGGGGTTCTCTGGGGCCAACGTCCTGACTTTC. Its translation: CASSSAGGFSGANVLTF.

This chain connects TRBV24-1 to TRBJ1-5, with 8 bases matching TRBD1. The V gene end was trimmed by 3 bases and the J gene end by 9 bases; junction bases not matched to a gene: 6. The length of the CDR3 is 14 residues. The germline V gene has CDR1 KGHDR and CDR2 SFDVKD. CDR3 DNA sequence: TGTGCCACCAGTGATGAGACCGGGACAGGGCCCCAGCATTTT. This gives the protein CATSDETGTGPQHF.

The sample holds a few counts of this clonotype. The CDR3 loop reads CASSFPGGNTEAFF. CDR3 nucleotides: TGCGCCAGCAGCTTCCCCGGGGGGAACACTGAAGCTTTCTTT. The gene calls are TRBV5-1 and TRBJ1-1; a weak D match, TRBD1 (5 bases). With 2 bases removed from V and 1 base from J, the gap between germline ends came to 9 bases. The germline gives CDR1 SGHRS, CDR2 YFSETQ. The CDR3 is made up of 14 amino acids.

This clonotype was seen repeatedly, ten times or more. As DNA, the CDR3 is TGTGCCAGCAGCCGTAACGCTGGGCGGTCGTCTAGCGATCGCACAGATACGCAGTATTTT. Translated, it gives CASSRNAGRSSSDRTDTQYF. The V call is TRBV7-8, the J call TRBJ2-3, with TRBD2 as a possible D gene (6 bases). Germline lookup yields CDR1 SGHVS and CDR2 FQNEAQ. CDR3 length equals 20 residues. Deletions cut 5 bases from V and 1 base from J, with 28 bases between.

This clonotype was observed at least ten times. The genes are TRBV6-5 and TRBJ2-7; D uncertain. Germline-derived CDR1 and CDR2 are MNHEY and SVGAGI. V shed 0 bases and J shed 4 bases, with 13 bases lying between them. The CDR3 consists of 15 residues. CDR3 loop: CASSYSGSEHYEQYF. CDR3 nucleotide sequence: TGTGCCAGCAGTTACTCCGGGTCCGAGCATTACGAGCAGTACTTC.

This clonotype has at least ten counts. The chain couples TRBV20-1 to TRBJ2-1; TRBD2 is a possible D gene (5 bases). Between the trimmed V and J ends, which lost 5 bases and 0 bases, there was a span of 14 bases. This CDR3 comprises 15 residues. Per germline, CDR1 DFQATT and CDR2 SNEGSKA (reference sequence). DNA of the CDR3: TGCAGTGCTGGGAGCGGCACTAGCTCCTACAATGAGCAGTTCTTC. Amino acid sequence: CSAGSGTSSYNEQFF.

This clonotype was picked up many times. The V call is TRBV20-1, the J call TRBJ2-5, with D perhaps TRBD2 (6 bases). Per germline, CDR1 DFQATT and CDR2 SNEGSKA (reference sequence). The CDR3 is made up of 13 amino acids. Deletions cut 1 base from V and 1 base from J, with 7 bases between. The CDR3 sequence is CSARGTTQETQYF. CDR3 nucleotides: TGCAGTGCTAGAGGGACTACCCAAGAGACCCAGTACTTC.

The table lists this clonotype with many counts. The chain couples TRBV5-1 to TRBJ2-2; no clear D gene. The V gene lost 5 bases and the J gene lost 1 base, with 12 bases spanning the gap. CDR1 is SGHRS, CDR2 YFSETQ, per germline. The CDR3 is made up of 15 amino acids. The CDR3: CASRIGRRNTGELFF. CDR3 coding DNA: TGCGCCAGCAGGATTGGGCGGAGGAACACCGGGGAGCTGTTTTTT. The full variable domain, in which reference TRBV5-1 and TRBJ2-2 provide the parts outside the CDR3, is KAGVTQTPRYLIKTRGQQVTLSCSPISGHRSVSWYQQTPGQGLQFLFEYFSETQRNKGNFPGRFSGRQFSNSRSEMNVSTLELGDSALYLCASRIGRRNTGELFFGEGSRLTVL.

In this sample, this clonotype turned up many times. The CDR3 region has the DNA TGCAGTGCTAGAGACACTAGAATATTTGAGCAGTTCTTC. This sequence encodes CSARDTRIFEQFF. The chain employs TRBV20-1 and TRBJ2-1; possibly TRBD2 for D (5 bases). From germline, CDR1 is DFQATT and CDR2 SNEGSKA (reference sequence). The CDR3 contains 13 residues. Trimming pared 0 bases from V and 9 bases from J, leaving 12 bases between.